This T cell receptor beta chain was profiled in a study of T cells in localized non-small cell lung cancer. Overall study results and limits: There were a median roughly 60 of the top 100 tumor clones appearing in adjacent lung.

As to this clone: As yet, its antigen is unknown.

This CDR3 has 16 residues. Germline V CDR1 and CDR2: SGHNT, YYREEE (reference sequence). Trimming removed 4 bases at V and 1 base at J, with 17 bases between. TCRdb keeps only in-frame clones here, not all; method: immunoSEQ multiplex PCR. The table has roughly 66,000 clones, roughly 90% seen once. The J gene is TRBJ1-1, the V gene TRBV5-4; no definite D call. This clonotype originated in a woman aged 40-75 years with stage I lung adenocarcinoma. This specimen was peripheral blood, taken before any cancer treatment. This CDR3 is CASSAGITVGNTEAFF. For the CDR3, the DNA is TGTGCCAGCAGCGCCGGGATAACGGTAGGGAACACTGAAGCTTTCTTT.